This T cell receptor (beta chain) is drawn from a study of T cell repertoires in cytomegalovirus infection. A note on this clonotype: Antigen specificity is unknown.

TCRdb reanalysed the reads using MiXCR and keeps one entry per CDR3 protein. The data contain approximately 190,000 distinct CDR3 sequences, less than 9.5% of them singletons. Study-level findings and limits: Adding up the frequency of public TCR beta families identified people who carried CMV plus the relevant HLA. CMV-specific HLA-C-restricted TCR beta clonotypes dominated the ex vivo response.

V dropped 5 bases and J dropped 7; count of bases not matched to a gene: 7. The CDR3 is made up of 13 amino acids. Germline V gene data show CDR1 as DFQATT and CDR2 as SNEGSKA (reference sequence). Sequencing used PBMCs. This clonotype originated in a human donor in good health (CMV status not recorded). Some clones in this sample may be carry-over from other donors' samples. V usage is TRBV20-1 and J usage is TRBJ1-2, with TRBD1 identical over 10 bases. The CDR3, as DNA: TGCAGTGCTCCGGGACAGGGGAGTATTGGCTACACCTTC. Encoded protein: CSAPGQGSIGYTF.